This T cell receptor beta chain was sequenced in a study of control samples from healthy donors and cancer patients. This clone was seen a single time. The CDR3 has 14 amino acids. Germline assignment: CDR1 SGHTA and CDR2 FQGNSA. V gave up 4 bases and J gave up 3 bases; unmatched junction bases: 2. Profiling relied on immunoSEQ multiplex PCR, and the TCRdb table lists in-frame clones only, not all of them. This table has 15,000 or so clones, 87% appearing once. The sequenced sample consisted of PBMCs. This rearrangement joins TRBV7-2 to TRBJ2-7; 11 positions match TRBD2. This sequence was found in a woman between 65 and 79 years old with colorectal cancer. CDR3 loop: CASSSGLAGYEQYF. CDR3 nucleotide sequence: TGTGCCAGCAGCTCAGGACTAGCGGGCTACGAGCAGTACTTC. Drawing the rest from reference TRBV7-2 and TRBJ2-7, the complete variable domain is GAGVSQSPSNKVTEKGKDVELRCDPISGHTALYWYRQSLGQGLEFLIYFQGNSAPDKSGLPSDRFSAERTGGSVSTLTIQRTQQEDSAVYLCASSSGLAGYEQYFGPGTRLTVT.